Below are 22 T cell receptor beta chains sequenced from a single sample in a study of blood T cells in healthy people across ages. A J-beta primer mix and a sample-barcoded 5' primer were used in a second PCR of about 7 to 12 cycles. Using its own MiXCR run on the 5' RACE reads, TCRdb lists one record per CDR3 protein. The sample includes 920,000 or so distinct CDR3 sequences, less than 50% of them seen just once. Specimen: blood. The receptors originated from a woman aged 60 to 75 in good health.

Only a few counts were recorded for this clonotype. The chain links TRBV15 to TRBJ2-5; TRBD2 aligns across 11 bases. Germline CDR1 and CDR2: LNHNV and YYDKDF (reference sequence). The CDR3 consists of 17 residues. With 6 bases clipped from V and 4 bases from J, the junction kept 13 bases outside the gene matches. CDR3 nucleotide sequence: TGTGCCACCAGTTCAACTAGCGGGAGAGCCCCCCGAGAGACCCAGTACTTC. Translated: CATSSTSGRAPRETQYF.

This clonotype has a single count. This chain uses TRBV28 with TRBJ2-7; 7 bases are shared with TRBD1. This CDR3 is 13 amino acids long. CDR1 MDHEN and CDR2 SYDVKM come from the germline V gene. J gave up 3 bases and V 7 bases, and 6 bases lay outside the gene matches. CDR3 bases: TGTGCCAGCAAAGGGGGCCAGTACTACGAGCAGTACTTC. Its translation is CASKGGQYYEQYF.

The V gene is TRBV20-1, the J gene TRBJ2-5, with D tentatively TRBD2 (5 bases). The CDR3 contains 15 residues. Germline loops: CDR1 DFQATT, CDR2 SNEGSKA (reference sequence). The V end was cut by 2 bases, the J end by 2 bases, with 15 bases between. CDR3 residues: CSARPRGWQQETQYF. In nucleotides, the CDR3 is TGCAGTGCTAGACCCCGGGGATGGCAGCAAGAGACCCAGTACTTC.

A few counts support this clonotype. This chain links TRBV18 with TRBJ1-6, with D perhaps matching TRBD1 (6 bases). V was shortened by 6 bases and J by 7 bases, with 7 bases between the two germline ends. CDR1 and CDR2 from the germline V gene are KGHSH and LQKENI. The CDR3 covers 12 residues. CDR3 protein: CASSTGNSPLHF. The CDR3 DNA follows: TGTGCCAGCTCCACAGGGAATTCACCCCTCCACTTT.

This clonotype came up a few times. In nucleotides, the CDR3 is TGCAGCGTTGATGCACAGGGGAAAGGAGGCTTCGGATACGAGCAGTACTTC. It codes for CSVDAQGKGGFGYEQYF. V usage is TRBV29-1 and J usage is TRBJ2-5; 7 bases are shared with TRBD1. The end of the DNA aligns better with TRBJ2-7, so the J call may be wrong. This CDR3 is built from 17 residues. Germline V CDR1 and CDR2: SQVTM, ANQGSEA.

The chain joins TRBV15 to TRBJ2-2; the D is unclear. Deletions cut 1 base from V and 7 bases from J, with 4 bases between. Germline V CDR1 and CDR2: LNHNV, YYDKDF (reference sequence). The CDR3 consists of 12 residues. The CDR3 DNA follows: TGTGCCACCAGCAGAGTTAACGGGGAGCTGTTTTTT. The encoded protein is CATSRVNGELFF.

This clonotype was counted only a few times. The chain combines TRBV6-5 with TRBJ2-7, with TRBD1 matching over 10 bases. V dropped 0 bases and J dropped 2; count of bases not matched to a gene: 7. Germline values: CDR1 MNHEY, CDR2 SVGAGI. The CDR3 is 17 residues long. The chain's CDR3 is CASSYSGGTGVTYEQYF. The CDR3, as DNA: TGTGCCAGCAGTTACTCCGGTGGGACAGGGGTCACCTACGAGCAGTACTTC.

This clonotype was seen more than once but under ten times. The chain is built from TRBV11-2 and TRBJ2-5, with TRBD1 matching over 7 bases. This CDR3 comprises 14 residues. Germline V CDR1 and CDR2: SGHAT, FQNNGV. J was trimmed by 7 bases and V by 5 bases; bases with no gene match: 10. CDR3 sequence: CASSPGQSMGTQYF. The CDR3 region has the DNA TGTGCCAGCAGCCCGGGACAGAGTATGGGGACCCAGTACTTC. Full variable domain (outside the CDR3, taken from reference TRBV11-2 and TRBJ2-5): EAGVAQSPRYKIIEKRQSVAFWCNPISGHATLYWYQQILGQGPKLLIQFQNNGVVDDSQLPKDRFSAERLKGVDSTLKIQPAKLEDSAVYLCASSPGQSMGTQYFGPGTRLLVL.

This chain uses TRBV18 with TRBJ2-1; D remains ambiguous. Deletions cut 0 bases from V and 0 bases from J, with 9 bases between. Germline V gene lookup returns CDR1 KGHSH and CDR2 LQKENI. CDR3 size: 16 residues. CDR3 region: CASSPPTVSSYNEQFF. The CDR3, as DNA: TGTGCCAGCTCACCACCGACTGTTAGCTCCTACAATGAGCAGTTCTTC.

DNA for the CDR3: TGTGCCAGCAGTTTATTTGGCGGGAGGGCCAAGCTCCCCTACGAGCAGTACTTC. Translated, it gives CASSLFGGRAKLPYEQYF. The V call is TRBV27, the J call TRBJ2-7, with 9 bases aligning to TRBD2. The V segment lost 1 base and the J segment 2 bases; nucleotides outside the gene matches: 12. The length of the CDR3 is 18 residues. From germline, CDR1 is MNHEY and CDR2 SMNVEV (reference sequence).

This clonotype was observed many times. V and J are TRBV10-2 and TRBJ2-3; D gene ambiguous. The CDR3 covers 11 residues. Trimming removed 8 bases at V and 5 bases at J, with 8 bases between. CDR1 and CDR2 from the germline V gene are WSHSY and SAAADI. As DNA, the CDR3 is TGCGCCAGCCAACCGGAAGATACGCAGTATTTT. Translating it yields CASQPEDTQYF.

The sample holds a few counts of this clonotype. The genes are TRBV11-3 and TRBJ2-1; TRBD2 aligns across 9 bases. The V and J ends lost 5 bases and 7 bases, in that order; junction bases with no gene match: 9. The germline V gene encodes CDR1 SGHNT and CDR2 YENEEA. CDR3 length: 15 residues. CDR3 residues: CASSLKAGGVNEQFF. The CDR3 DNA follows: TGTGCCAGCAGCCTAAAGGCGGGAGGGGTGAATGAGCAGTTCTTC.

This clonotype has more than one count but fewer than ten. The chain links TRBV2 to TRBJ2-7; no firm D call. Trimming pared 5 bases from V and 0 bases from J, leaving 14 bases between. CDR3 length equals 15 residues. The germline CDR1 and CDR2 sequences are SNHLY and FYNNEI. CDR3 nucleotides: TGTGCCAGCAGTCCCGACGGAAGAAGCTCCTACGAGCAGTACTTC. This codes for CASSPDGRSSYEQYF.

This chain links TRBV3-1 with TRBJ2-1; 8 nucleotides agree with TRBD2. The tail of the sequence fits TRBJ2-7 better, so the J call may be wrong. Germline V gene sequence: CDR1 LGHDT, CDR2 YNNKEL (reference sequence). This CDR3 comprises 15 residues. The CDR3 bases are TGTGCCAGCAGCCAAACAATAGCGGGATACAATGAGCAGTACTTC. Residues: CASSQTIAGYNEQYF.

The gene calls are TRBV7-9 and TRBJ2-3; D might be TRBD1 (6 bases). V lost 5 bases, J lost 6 bases, and 18 bases lay in between. CDR1 and CDR2 from the germline V gene are SEHNR and FQNEAQ (reference sequence). The CDR3 consists of 15 residues. Written as DNA, the CDR3 is TGTGCCAGCAGCCTCGGCACTTCCCAGGGGGATACGCAGTATTTT. It codes for CASSLGTSQGDTQYF.

The chain is built from TRBV5-1 and TRBJ1-2; D gene ambiguous. The CDR3 totals 14 residues. The V end was cut by 5 bases, the J end by 2 bases, with 13 bases between. CDR1 SGHRS and CDR2 YFSETQ come from the germline V gene. The DNA of the CDR3 is TGCGCCAGCAGTTACGGGTCCGGCAACTATGGCTACACCTTC. Translation: CASSYGSGNYGYTF.

The V call is TRBV3-1, the J call TRBJ2-2; 8 positions agree with TRBD2. CDR3 length: 16 amino acids. Germline values: CDR1 LGHDT, CDR2 YNNKEL (reference sequence). With 0 bases clipped from V and 5 bases from J, the junction kept 5 bases outside the gene matches. In nucleotides, the CDR3 is TGTGCCAGCAGCCAAGATCATACGGGGGGGACCGGGGAGCTGTTTTTT. Its protein is CASSQDHTGGTGELFF.

This clonotype has a handful of counts. The chain uses TRBV2 and TRBJ2-4, with TRBD2 identical over 8 bases. The CDR3 is 18 residues long. The germline CDR1 and CDR2 sequences are SNHLY and FYNNEI. The V gene end was trimmed by 6 bases and the J gene end by 0 bases; junction bases not matched to a gene: 13. The CDR3 loop reads CASSAGTSPRLAKNIQYF. CDR3 coding DNA: TGTGCCAGCAGCGCCGGGACTAGTCCCAGACTAGCCAAAAACATTCAGTACTTC. Together with reference TRBV2 and TRBJ2-4, the CDR3 gives the full variable domain: EPEVTQTPSHQVTQMGQEVILRCVPISNHLYFYWYRQILGQKVEFLVSFYNNEISEKSEIFDDQFSVERPDGSNFTLKIRSTKLEDSAMYFCASSAGTSPRLAKNIQYFGAGTRLSVL.

This clonotype was counted only a few times. This sequence joins TRBV20-1 and TRBJ2-1; 7 positions match TRBD2. The CDR3 has 11 residues. Trimming cost V 5 bases and J 12 bases; bases outside gene matches: 7. Germline V gene sequence: CDR1 DFQATT, CDR2 SNEGSKA (reference sequence). The CDR3 loop reads CSAGDYQGQFF. The CDR3 DNA reads TGCAGTGCTGGGGACTATCAGGGGCAGTTCTTC.

In its sample, this clonotype was seen a few times. The CDR3 is CSARAAASGEQFF. The CDR3 nucleotides are TGCAGTGCTAGGGCCGCGGCGAGCGGTGAGCAGTTCTTC. The rearrangement joins TRBV20-1 to TRBJ2-1; D perhaps matches TRBD2 (5 bases). This CDR3 is 13 amino acids long. The V gene's germline CDR1 is DFQATT and CDR2 SNEGSKA (reference sequence). V lost 3 bases, J lost 9 bases, and 15 bases lay in between.

V and J are TRBV20-1 and TRBJ2-3; D ambiguous. This CDR3 is 13 amino acids long. Germline assignment: CDR1 DFQATT and CDR2 SNEGSKA (reference sequence). The V end lost 2 bases, the J end lost 0 bases, and 6 bases lay between the germline ends. The CDR3 spells CSARYLSTDTQYF. The CDR3 DNA reads TGCAGTGCTAGATACCTGAGCACAGATACGCAGTATTTT.

In its sample, this clonotype was seen a few times. The chain carries TRBV10-3 and TRBJ1-1; D remains unclear. This CDR3 is 13 amino acids long. Germline loops: CDR1 ENHRY, CDR2 SYGVKD. Trimming removed 4 bases from V and 1 base from J, with 7 bases in between. The CDR3 region has the DNA TGTGCCATCAGTGTCACCAGGAACACTGAAGCTTTCTTT. This codes for CAISVTRNTEAFF.